This T cell receptor beta chain was sequenced in a study of OX40 agonist ivuxolimab in advanced cancers. Looking at the study overall: Patients received ivuxolimab, an agonistic anti-OX40 (CD134) antibody. Dose-escalation patients had hepatocellular carcinoma, melanoma, renal cell or head and neck cancer. A mean age of 60 years, range about 20 to 79, was recorded, and roughly 83% were male.

The repertoire was sequenced with immunoSEQ multiplex PCR; TCRdb's copy has only in-frame clones and lacks some. In the table there are about 51,000 clones, more than 70% of which are singletons. From germline, CDR1 is SEHNR and CDR2 FQNEAQ (reference sequence). CDR3 length: 13 residues. V was trimmed by 1 base and J by 7 bases, leaving 7 bases between them. The sampling schedule covered blood at baseline, cycle 4 day 1, and cycle 7 day 1. The rearrangement links TRBV7-9 to TRBJ1-4; D may be TRBD1 (5 bases). Sequenced here: CD4+ or CD8+ T cells sorted from blood, sampled in a trial of the OX40 agonist ivuxolimab. The clonotype comes from an adult with an advanced solid tumor such as melanoma, head and neck, liver or kidney cancer. CDR3 nucleotide sequence: TGTGCCAGCAGCTTAGGGGGGAGTGAAAAACTGTTTTTT. Its translation: CASSLGGSEKLFF.